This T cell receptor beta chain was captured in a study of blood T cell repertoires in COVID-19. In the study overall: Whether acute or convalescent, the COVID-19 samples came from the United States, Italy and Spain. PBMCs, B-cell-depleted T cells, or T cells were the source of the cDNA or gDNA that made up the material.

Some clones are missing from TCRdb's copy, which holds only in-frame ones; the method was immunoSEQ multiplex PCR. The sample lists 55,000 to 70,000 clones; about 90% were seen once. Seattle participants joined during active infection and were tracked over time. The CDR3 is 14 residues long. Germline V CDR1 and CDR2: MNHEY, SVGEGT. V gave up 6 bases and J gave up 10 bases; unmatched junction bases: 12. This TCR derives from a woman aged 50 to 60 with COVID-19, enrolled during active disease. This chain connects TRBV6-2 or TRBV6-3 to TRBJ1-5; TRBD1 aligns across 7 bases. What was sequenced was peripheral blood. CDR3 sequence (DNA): TGTGCCAGCAGCCGAAGACAGGGCCAACGACCCCAGCATTTT. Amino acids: CASSRRQGQRPQHF.